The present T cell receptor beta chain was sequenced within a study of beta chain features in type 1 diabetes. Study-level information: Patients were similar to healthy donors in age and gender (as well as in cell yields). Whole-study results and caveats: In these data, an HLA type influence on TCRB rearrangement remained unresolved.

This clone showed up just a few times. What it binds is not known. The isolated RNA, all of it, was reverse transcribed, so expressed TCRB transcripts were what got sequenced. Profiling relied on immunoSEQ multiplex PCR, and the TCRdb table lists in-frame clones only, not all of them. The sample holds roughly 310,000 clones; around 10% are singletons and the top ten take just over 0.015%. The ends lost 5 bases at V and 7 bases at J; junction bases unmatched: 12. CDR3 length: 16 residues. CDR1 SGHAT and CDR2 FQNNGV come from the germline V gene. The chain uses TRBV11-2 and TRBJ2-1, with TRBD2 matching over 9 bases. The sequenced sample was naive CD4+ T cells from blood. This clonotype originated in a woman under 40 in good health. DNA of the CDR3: TGTGCCAGCAGCCCTCCCACCCTAGCGGGATGGAATGAGCAGTTCTTC. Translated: CASSPPTLAGWNEQFF.